One sample yielded the 21 T cell receptor beta chains listed below, sequenced in a study of shared clonotypes between healthy human individuals. Here immunoSEQ multiplex PCR was the method, and the copy in TCRdb shows in-frame clones only, minus some. The table includes roughly 2 million clones, 85% to 95% detected once. What was sequenced was naive CD4+ T cells sorted from blood. This sample's subset: CD45RA+ positively selected. The receptors here all came from a young man in good health.

This clone was observed once. The rearrangement links TRBV4-1 to TRBJ2-3; D ambiguous. The germline CDR1 and CDR2 sequences are MGHRA and YSYEKL. Trimming removed 4 bases from V and 2 bases from J, with 10 bases in between. The CDR3 extends over 14 amino acids. The CDR3 loop is CASSPTPITDTQYF. The CDR3 coding sequence is TGCGCCAGCAGCCCGACTCCTATCACAGATACGCAGTATTTT.

The chain combines TRBV5-1 with TRBJ1-4; tentatively, D is TRBD1 (6 bases). CDR1 and CDR2 (germline): SGHRS, YFSETQ. The CDR3 covers 13 residues. The V and J ends lost 3 bases and 8 bases respectively, with 11 bases between them. In nucleotides, the CDR3 is TGCGCCAGCAGCTCGGACAGCTCCGAAAAACTGTTTTTT. Translation: CASSSDSSEKLFF.

The V call is TRBV28, the J call TRBJ1-5; D might be TRBD1 (5 bases). V shed 3 bases and J shed 0 bases, with 12 bases lying between them. This CDR3 has 16 amino acids. Germline-derived CDR1 and CDR2 are MDHEN and SYDVKM. This chain's CDR3 is CASSFRRGVSNQPQHF. DNA of the CDR3: TGTGCCAGCAGTTTCCGACGGGGGGTTAGCAATCAGCCCCAGCATTTT.

The rearrangement uses TRBV28 and TRBJ2-2; either TRBD1 or TRBD2 may supply D (5 bases each). Germline V CDR1 and CDR2: MDHEN, SYDVKM. Trimming removed 4 bases from V and 6 bases from J, with 15 bases in between. CDR3 size: 15 residues. In DNA form, the CDR3 reads TGTGCCAGCAGTTACGGGACGAGTTCGTCCGGGGAGCTGTTTTTT. Protein product: CASSYGTSSSGELFF.

Comment on this clone: At one of its ends the junction is not consistent with the germline gene, which may arise from a read error. This chain uses TRBV6-5 with TRBJ2-3; TRBD1 aligns across 7 bases. The CDR3 runs 14 residues. Germline V gives CDR1 MNHEY, CDR2 SVGAGI. In DNA form, the CDR3 reads TGTGCCGGCAGTTACCAGGGGGGCACAGATACGCAGTATTTT. This codes for CAGSYQGGTDTQYF.

This chain uses TRBV2 with TRBJ2-7; either TRBD1 or TRBD2 may fit D (5 bases each). CDR1 and CDR2 (germline): SNHLY, FYNNEI. The CDR3 runs 12 residues. V was cut by 7 bases and J by 4 bases, with 11 bases left in between. CDR3 coding DNA: TGTGCCAGCACCACGTGGGGGTACGAGCAGTACTTC. Translated, it gives CASTTWGYEQYF.

This chain connects TRBV5-1 to TRBJ2-7; 7 bases map to TRBD1. Germline V gene sequence: CDR1 SGHRS, CDR2 YFSETQ. The CDR3 is 14 amino acids. With V trimmed by 4 bases and J by 0 bases, 4 bases remained unmatched. The CDR3 DNA sequence: TGCGCCAGCAGCACACAGGGGCCCTCCTACGAGCAGTACTTC. It specifies CASSTQGPSYEQYF.

The gene calls are TRBV5-6 and TRBJ1-1; weak D call: TRBD1 (6 bases). Looked up from germline, CDR1 is SGHDT and CDR2 is YYEEEE. The CDR3 contains 17 residues. Trimming left V 4 bases short and J 1 base short, with 20 bases between. The CDR3 DNA reads as TGTGCCAGCAGCCGAGAGGGGGGCGCGCACCAGAACACTGAAGCTTTCTTT. It is translated as CASSREGGAHQNTEAFF. The full variable domain, rest sourced from reference TRBV5-6 and TRBJ1-1, is DAGVTQSPTHLIKTRGQQVTLRCSPKSGHDTVSWYQQALGQGPQFIFQYYEEEERQRGNFPDRFSGHQFPNYSSELNVNALLLGDSALYLCASSREGGAHQNTEAFFGQGTRLTVV.

The chain combines TRBV27 with TRBJ2-7; tentative D call: TRBD1 (5 bases). Germline V gene lookup returns CDR1 MNHEY and CDR2 SMNVEV (reference sequence). V was trimmed by 5 bases and J by 1 base, leaving 18 bases between them. The CDR3 spans 16 residues. CDR3: CASSLTQGSPSYEQYF. DNA for the CDR3: TGTGCCAGCAGTCTAACCCAGGGCTCACCATCCTACGAGCAGTACTTC.

Points on this clone: Other nucleotide sequences from this sample produce the same CDR3. The genes are TRBV5-4 and TRBJ2-7, with 9 nucleotides matching TRBD1. Germline V gene data show CDR1 as SGHNT and CDR2 as YYREEE (reference sequence). V dropped 4 bases and J dropped 2; count of bases not matched to a gene: 7. The length of the CDR3 is 15 residues. The CDR3 DNA follows: TGTGCCAGCAGCCTGACGGGACAGGGTACCTACGAGCAGTACTTC. Its protein product is CASSLTGQGTYEQYF.

The chain employs TRBV13 and TRBJ2-2; tentatively, D is TRBD1 (5 bases). The germline V gene has CDR1 PRHDT and CDR2 FYEKMQ (reference sequence). The germline V and J ends were trimmed by 5 bases and 7 bases, with 14 bases remaining between them. The CDR3 has 14 residues. The DNA of the CDR3 is TGTGCCAGCAGCATCATCAGGGCCAACGGGGAGCTGTTTTTT. Protein product: CASSIIRANGELFF.

This clone was recorded only once. Within the sample, other DNA sequences also encode this same CDR3. This chain connects TRBV18 to TRBJ2-2; maybe TRBD2 (5 bases). The CDR3 runs to 14 residues. CDR1 KGHSH and CDR2 LQKENI come from the germline V gene. The V gene lost 6 bases and the J gene lost 0 bases, with 8 bases spanning the gap. CDR3 DNA sequence: TGTGCCAGCTCTGGGAGCGCGAACACCGGGGAGCTGTTTTTT. Protein: CASSGSANTGELFF.

The gene calls are TRBV6-5 and TRBJ2-5; D unclear. V was shortened by 6 bases and J by 5 bases, with 10 bases between the two germline ends. Germline-derived CDR1 and CDR2 are MNHEY and SVGAGI. CDR3 length: 12 amino acids. The CDR3 sequence is CASRSPSETQYF. CDR3 sequence (DNA): TGTGCCAGCAGATCCCCCTCTGAGACCCAGTACTTC.

CDR3 sequence (DNA): TGTGCCAGCAGCTTAGCCGGGACATCGGGAGGCTACACCTTC. Translated: CASSLAGTSGGYTF. V is TRBV7-9 and J is TRBJ1-2; maybe TRBD1 (6 bases). The CDR3 loop spans 14 amino acids. From germline, CDR1 is SEHNR and CDR2 FQNEAQ (reference sequence). Trimming took off 0 bases at V and 8 bases at J, with 13 bases between the two ends.

About this clone: This same CDR3 is encoded by further DNA sequences in the sample. The genes are TRBV5-4 and TRBJ2-2; TRBD1 might be the D (6 bases). Germline lookup yields CDR1 SGHNT and CDR2 YYREEE (reference sequence). CDR3 length: 14 residues. The V end lost 0 bases, the J end lost 4 bases, and 7 bases lay between the germline ends. Written as DNA, the CDR3 is TGTGCCAGCAGCTTGGAAGGGGGCACCGGGGAGCTGTTTTTT. Its protein product is CASSLEGGTGELFF. Full variable domain (rest looked up from reference TRBV5-4 and TRBJ2-2): ETGVTQSPTHLIKTRGQQVTLRCSSQSGHNTVSWYQQALGQGPQFIFQYYREEENGRGNFPPRFSGLQFPNYSSELNVNALELDDSALYLCASSLEGGTGELFFGEGSRLTVL.

This chain joins TRBV6-5 and TRBJ1-6; 8 bases line up with TRBD1. The CDR3 is made up of 15 amino acids. V lost 6 bases to trimming and J lost 4 bases; unmatched junction nucleotides: 5. Looked up from germline, CDR1 is MNHEY and CDR2 is SVGAGI. CDR3 loop: CASSYDRGYNSPLHF. The CDR3 DNA follows: TGTGCCAGCAGCTATGACAGGGGTTATAATTCACCCCTCCACTTT.

The chain recombines TRBV5-1 with TRBJ2-5; tentatively, D is TRBD2 (6 bases). The V and J ends lost 0 bases and 4 bases respectively, with 10 bases between them. The CDR3 has 14 residues. The germline V gene encodes CDR1 SGHRS and CDR2 YFSETQ. The CDR3 DNA is TGCGCCAGCAGCTTGGACCTAGCGCTAGAGACCCAGTACTTC. Its translation is CASSLDLALETQYF.

The V call is TRBV5-1, the J call TRBJ2-2, with 15 bases aligning to TRBD2. This CDR3 contains 17 residues. Germline CDR1 is SGHRS and CDR2 is YFSETQ. The V gene end was trimmed by 4 bases and the J gene end by 6 bases; junction bases not matched to a gene: 7. CDR3 amino acids: CASSHGTSGRKSGELFF. CDR3 DNA: TGCGCCAGCAGCCACGGGACTAGCGGGAGGAAATCCGGGGAGCTGTTTTTT.

The chain couples TRBV30 to TRBJ2-7; 7 bases are a match to TRBD2. Germline assignment: CDR1 GTSNPN and CDR2 SVGIG (reference sequence). Trimming removed 0 bases from V and 4 bases from J; junction bases left unmatched: 9. The CDR3 is made up of 15 amino acids. CDR3 loop: CAWSVGGSTLYEQYF. DNA of the CDR3: TGTGCCTGGAGTGTCGGCGGGAGTACTCTATACGAGCAGTACTTC.

The V call is TRBV29-1, the J call TRBJ2-3; 8 positions match TRBD1. The CDR3 runs 15 residues. Per the germline V gene, CDR1 is SQVTM and CDR2 is ANQGSEA. The V segment lost 1 base and the J segment 0 bases; nucleotides outside the gene matches: 3. CDR3 residues: CSVEGTGGSTDTQYF. The DNA of the CDR3 is TGCAGCGTTGAAGGCACAGGGGGTAGCACAGATACGCAGTATTTT.

The rearrangement joins TRBV30 to TRBJ1-2; tentative D call: TRBD1 (6 bases). CDR3 size: 13 residues. V lost 5 bases and J 6 bases, leaving 16 bases between the germline ends. Germline V gene lookup returns CDR1 GTSNPN and CDR2 SVGIG (reference sequence). CDR3 residues: CAWFRGGLNGYTF. Here the CDR3 DNA reads TGTGCCTGGTTCCGGGGGGGGCTGAATGGCTACACCTTC.